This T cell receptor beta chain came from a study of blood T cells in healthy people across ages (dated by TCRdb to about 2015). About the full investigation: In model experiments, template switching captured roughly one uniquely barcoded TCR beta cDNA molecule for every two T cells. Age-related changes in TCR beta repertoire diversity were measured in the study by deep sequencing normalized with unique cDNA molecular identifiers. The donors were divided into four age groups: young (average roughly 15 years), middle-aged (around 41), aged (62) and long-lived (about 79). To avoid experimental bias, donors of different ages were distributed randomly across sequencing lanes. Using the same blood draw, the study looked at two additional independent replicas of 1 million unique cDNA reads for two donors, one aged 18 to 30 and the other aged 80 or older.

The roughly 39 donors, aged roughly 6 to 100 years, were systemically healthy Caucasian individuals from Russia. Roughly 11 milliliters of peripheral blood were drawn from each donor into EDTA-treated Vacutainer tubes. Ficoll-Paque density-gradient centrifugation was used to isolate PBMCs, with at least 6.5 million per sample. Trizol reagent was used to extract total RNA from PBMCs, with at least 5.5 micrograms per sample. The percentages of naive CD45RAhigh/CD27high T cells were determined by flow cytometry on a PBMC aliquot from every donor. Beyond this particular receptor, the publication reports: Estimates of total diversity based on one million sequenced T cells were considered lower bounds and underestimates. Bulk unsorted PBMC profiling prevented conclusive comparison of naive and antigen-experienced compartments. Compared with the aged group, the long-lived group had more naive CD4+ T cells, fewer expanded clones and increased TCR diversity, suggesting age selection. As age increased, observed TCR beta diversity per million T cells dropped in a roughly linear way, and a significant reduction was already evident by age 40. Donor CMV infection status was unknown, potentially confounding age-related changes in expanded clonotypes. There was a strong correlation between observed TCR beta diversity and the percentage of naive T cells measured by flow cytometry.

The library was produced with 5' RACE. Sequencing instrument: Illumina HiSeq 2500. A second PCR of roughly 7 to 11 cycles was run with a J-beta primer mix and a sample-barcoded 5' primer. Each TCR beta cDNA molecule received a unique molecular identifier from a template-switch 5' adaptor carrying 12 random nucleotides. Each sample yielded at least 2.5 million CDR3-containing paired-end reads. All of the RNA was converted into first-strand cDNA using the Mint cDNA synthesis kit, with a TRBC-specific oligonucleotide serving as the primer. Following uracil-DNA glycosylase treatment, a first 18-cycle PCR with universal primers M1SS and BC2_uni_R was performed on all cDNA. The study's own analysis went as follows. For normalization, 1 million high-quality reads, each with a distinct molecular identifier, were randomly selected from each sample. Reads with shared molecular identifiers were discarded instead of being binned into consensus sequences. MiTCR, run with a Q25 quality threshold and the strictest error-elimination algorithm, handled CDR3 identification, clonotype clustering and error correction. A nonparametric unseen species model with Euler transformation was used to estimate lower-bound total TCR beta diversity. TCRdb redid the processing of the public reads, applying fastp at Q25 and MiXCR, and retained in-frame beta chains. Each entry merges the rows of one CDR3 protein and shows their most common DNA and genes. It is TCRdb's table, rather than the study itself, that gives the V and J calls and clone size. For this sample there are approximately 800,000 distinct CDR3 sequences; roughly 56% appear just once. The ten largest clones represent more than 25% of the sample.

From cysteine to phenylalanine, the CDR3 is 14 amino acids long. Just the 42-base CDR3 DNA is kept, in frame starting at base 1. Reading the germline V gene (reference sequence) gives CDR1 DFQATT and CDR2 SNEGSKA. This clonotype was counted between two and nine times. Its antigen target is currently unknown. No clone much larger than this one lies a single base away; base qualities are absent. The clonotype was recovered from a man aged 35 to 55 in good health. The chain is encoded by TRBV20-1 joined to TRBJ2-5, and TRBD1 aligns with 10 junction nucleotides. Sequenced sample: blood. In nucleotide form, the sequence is TGCAGCGGACTTGGGCGACAGGGGGCTGAGACCCAGTACTTC. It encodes CSGLGRQGAETQYF.